The entry below gives a single T cell receptor (beta chain) sequence along with its context. These data belong to a study of CD8+ T cells in alopecia areata. The treatment was: oral pan-JAK inhibitor, 5-10 mg twice daily. Peripheral blood and lesional scalp punch biopsies came from alopecia areata patients. RNA was extracted and reverse transcribed into cDNA as the sequencing template. Sequencing used immunoSEQ multiplex PCR; TCRdb keeps in-frame clones, though not all of them. The sample includes a few hundred thousand clones, more than 30% of them seen just once. The source was CD4+ T cells sorted from blood, collected at week 34, from a patient treated with tofacitinib. The sequence derives from a human donor with alopecia areata.

In DNA form, the CDR3 reads TGTGCCTGGAAATCCTCTTCTAACTATGGCTACACCTTC. Its translation: CAWKSSSNYGYTF. The V call is TRBV30, the J call TRBJ1-2; D remains ambiguous. CDR3 length: 13 amino acids. V lost 4 bases and J 0 bases, leaving 9 bases between the germline ends. Germline lookup yields CDR1 GTSNPN and CDR2 SVGIG (reference sequence). The whole variable domain, remainder taken from reference TRBV30 and TRBJ1-2, is SQTIHQWPATLVQPVGSPLSLECTVEGTSNPNLYWYRQAAGRGLQLLFYSVGIGQISSEVPQNLSASRPQDRQFILSSKKLLLSDSGFYLCAWKSSSNYGYTFGSGTRLTVV.